This TCR beta chain was captured in a study of patients and donors after allogeneic stem cell transplantation. TCRdb analysed the RT-PCR reads with MiXCR anew, one entry per CDR3 protein. Here the sample spans 400,000 to 450,000 distinct CDR3 sequences, 16% being singletons. The ends lost 0 bases at V and 0 bases at J; junction bases unmatched: 5. The CDR3 sequence is 16 residues long. Sequencing was performed on blood, either unsorted or a sorted T cell fraction (not recorded which). The V call is TRBV23-1, the J call TRBJ2-7; 7 positions agree with TRBD1. TRBV23-1 is an ORF, and what it does is uncertain. This clonotype originated in a human donor who was either an allogeneic HSCT recipient or a stem cell or donor lymphocyte infusion donor (not recorded which). It is not recorded whose cells these are; they may come from a transplant donor. The CDR3: CASSQSAGGASYEQYF. In DNA, the CDR3 is TGCGCCAGCAGTCAATCGGCAGGGGGAGCCTCCTACGAGCAGTACTTC.